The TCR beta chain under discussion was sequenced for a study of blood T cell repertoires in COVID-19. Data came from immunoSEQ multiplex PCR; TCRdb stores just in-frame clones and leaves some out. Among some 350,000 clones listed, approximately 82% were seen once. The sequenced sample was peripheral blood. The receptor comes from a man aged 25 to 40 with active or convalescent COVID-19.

In DNA form, the CDR3 reads TGTGCCAGCAGCTTGGGACAGGGGGTCGCACCCCTCCACTTT. Translation: CASSLGQGVAPLHF. The genes are TRBV5-6 and TRBJ1-6, with 9 bases fitting TRBD1. The CDR3 contains 14 residues. J was trimmed by 11 bases and V by 0 bases; bases with no gene match: 3. CDR1 and CDR2 from the germline V gene are SGHDT and YYEEEE.